What follows is one T cell receptor beta chain and its context. Using immunoSEQ multiplex PCR, the repertoire was profiled, and TCRdb retains in-frame clones only, with some absent. The sample lists roughly 120,000 clones, 55% to 75% occurring once. The data stem from a study of blood T cell repertoires in COVID-19. V was pared by 8 bases and J by 0 bases, with 10 bases between. The germline V gene has CDR1 WSHSY and CDR2 SAAADI. The length of the CDR3 is 14 residues. This receptor was obtained from a human donor with acute or convalescent COVID-19. The donor label of this sample is uncertain. The sequencing sample was made of peripheral blood. The rearrangement joins TRBV10-2 to TRBJ2-2; weak D call: TRBD1 (6 bases). CDR3 bases: TGCGCCAGCGAGGGGGAATCGAACACCGGGGAGCTGTTTTTT. Encoded protein: CASEGESNTGELFF.